This entry is about one T cell receptor (beta chain). The data belong to a study of blood T cell repertoires in COVID-19. In the study overall: The cDNA or gDNA used as material had been derived from T cells, B-cell-depleted T cells, or PBMCs.

Method: immunoSEQ multiplex PCR; TCRdb's copy keeps in-frame clones and lacks some. The data show about 140,000 clones, roughly 85% seen once. Germline assignment: CDR1 DFQATT and CDR2 SNEGSKA (reference sequence). Deletions cut 3 bases from V and 3 bases from J, with 15 bases between. The CDR3 totals 14 residues. The sample taken for sequencing was peripheral blood. This receptor was identified in a human donor in a cohort sampled during active COVID-19. The chain uses TRBV20-1 and TRBJ2-7; possibly TRBD1 for D (5 bases). CDR3 protein: CSASDDSTHYEQYF. The CDR3 nucleotides read TGCAGTGCTAGTGACGACAGTACACACTACGAGCAGTACTTC.